One sample yielded the 12 T cell receptor beta chains listed below, sequenced in a study of regulatory T cells in long-lasting Graves disease. Time point of the sample: newly diagnosed GD, antithyroid drugs for less than 3 months. Researchers made the TCR library from RNA that was extracted from PBMCs. Arm-PCR of CDR3 regions with iRepertoire HTBI primers generated TCR beta libraries. TCRdb redid the calling of the multiplex PCR reads with MiXCR, one entry per CDR3 protein. The sample lists just over 600,000 distinct CDR3 sequences, 16% seen once, with 18% in the top ten. The same data also went into a second study, on T cells in Graves' hyperthyroidism and ophthalmopathy.

The sample consisted of peripheral blood mononuclear cells (PBMCs), taken at new diagnosis, from a patient treated with antithyroid drugs. The receptors were gathered from a woman aged 25-40 years with Graves disease.

This clonotype was counted only a few times. The chain is built from TRBV5-1 and TRBJ2-7; possibly TRBD1 or TRBD2 for D (5 bases each). Germline-derived CDR1 and CDR2 are SGHRS and YFSETQ. Trimming pared 0 bases from V and 1 base from J, leaving 14 bases between. This CDR3 is built from 16 residues. CDR3 region: CASSLGGSGPSYEQYF. CDR3 coding DNA: TGCGCCAGCAGCTTGGGGGGGAGCGGCCCTTCCTACGAGCAGTACTTC. The full variable domain, with the rest looked up from reference TRBV5-1 and TRBJ2-7, is KAGVTQTPRYLIKTRGQQVTLSCSPISGHRSVSWYQQTPGQGLQFLFEYFSETQRNKGNFPGRFSGRQFSNSRSEMNVSTLELGDSALYLCASSLGGSGPSYEQYFGPGTRLTVT.

On this clonotype itself: One end of the junction varies from germline; a read error may be responsible. The chain has TRBV5-1 and TRBJ2-1; 7 bases map to TRBD2. CDR1 and CDR2 (germline): SGHRS, YFSETQ. This CDR3 comprises 13 residues. The CDR3 region is CASSHTSALESVF. The CDR3 region has the DNA TGCGCCAGCAGCCATACTAGCGCCCTTGAATCGGTCTTC.

This clonotype was counted a few times. This rearrangement joins TRBV3-1 to TRBJ2-7; 11 bases line up with TRBD1. The V and J ends lost 5 bases and 2 bases, in that order; junction bases with no gene match: 5. The germline V gene encodes CDR1 LGHDT and CDR2 YNNKEL (reference sequence). The CDR3 is 15 amino acids. The CDR3 region has the DNA TGTGCCAGCAGCAGACCGGGACAGGGGGCCTACGAGCAGTACTTC. The encoded protein is CASSRPGQGAYEQYF.

The chain employs TRBV9 and TRBJ2-7; the D gene is possibly TRBD1 (6 bases). With 0 bases removed from V and 2 bases from J, the gap between germline ends came to 12 bases. The length of the CDR3 is 15 residues. Germline V gene sequence: CDR1 SGDLS, CDR2 YYNGEE. The CDR3 nucleotides read TGTGCCAGCAGCGTAGCACAGGGTTGGGCCTACGAGCAGTACTTC. Translating gives CASSVAQGWAYEQYF.

The table lists this clonotype with many counts. The rearrangement uses TRBV5-1 and TRBJ1-2; tentative D call: TRBD1 (5 bases). The germline V gene encodes CDR1 SGHRS and CDR2 YFSETQ. V gave up 4 bases and J gave up 2 bases, with 12 bases separating them. This CDR3 region has 14 residues. Written as DNA, the CDR3 is TGCGCCAGCAGCCACGGGACGGCAAACTATGGCTACACCTTC. This codes for CASSHGTANYGYTF.

This clonotype was recorded at least ten times. The chain is built from TRBV6-2 or TRBV6-3 and TRBJ1-2; D is perhaps TRBD1 (6 bases). The CDR3 loop spans 14 amino acids. CDR1 and CDR2 (germline): MNHEY, SVGEGT. Between the trimmed V and J ends, which lost 4 bases and 5 bases, there was a span of 14 bases. CDR3 protein: CASSFGGFTYGYTF. The CDR3 nucleotides read TGTGCCAGCAGTTTTGGGGGCTTCACGTATGGCTACACCTTC.

As to this clonotype: A much larger clone differs by one base, so this may be a read error. This chain connects TRBV28 to TRBJ1-5; D is ambiguous. The CDR3 is 15 residues long. The germline V gene encodes CDR1 MDHEN and CDR2 SYDVKM. This chain's CDR3 is CASRLEGLSNQSQHF. The DNA of the CDR3 is TGTGCCAGCAGGTTGGAAGGGTTGAGCAATCAGTCCCAGCATTTT.

This chain's CDR3 is CASRLGTGLDNEQFF. The CDR3, as DNA: TGTGCCAGTAGGCTGGGGACAGGGCTAGACAATGAGCAGTTCTTC. The V gene is TRBV19, the J gene TRBJ2-1; TRBD1 matches 9 bases. Germline assignment: CDR1 LNHDA and CDR2 SQIVND (reference sequence). J gave up 5 bases and V 6 bases, and 8 bases lay outside the gene matches. The CDR3 length is 15 residues.

The V gene is TRBV18, the J gene TRBJ1-5; D remains unclear. Trimming removed 2 bases at V and 4 bases at J, with 15 bases between. Germline assignment: CDR1 KGHSH and CDR2 LQKENI. The CDR3 totals 16 residues. DNA of the CDR3: TGTGCCAGCTCACCAAGTGCGGGGTCTCAAAATCAGCCCCAGCATTTT. It codes for CASSPSAGSQNQPQHF.

There are a few counts of this clonotype. The chain carries TRBV6-2 or TRBV6-3 and TRBJ1-1, with D tentatively TRBD1 (5 bases). The CDR3 length is 14 residues. CDR1 MNHEY and CDR2 SVGEGT come from the germline V gene. Deletions cut 3 bases from V and 2 bases from J, with 10 bases between. The CDR3 loop is CASSYGRTNTEAFF. In nucleotides, the CDR3 is TGTGCCAGCAGTTATGGACGGACAAACACTGAAGCTTTCTTT.

This clonotype was seen a handful of times. This chain links TRBV19 with TRBJ1-5; D gene uncertain. Germline V gene lookup returns CDR1 LNHDA and CDR2 SQIVND (reference sequence). Trimming took 7 bases from V and 11 from J, leaving 15 bases between them. This CDR3 spans 12 amino acids. The CDR3 here is CASTSLFQAQHF. CDR3 DNA: TGTGCCAGTACCTCCTTGTTTCAAGCCCAGCATTTT.

The table lists this clonotype with a few counts. The V call is TRBV3-1, the J call TRBJ2-5, with 12 nucleotides matching TRBD2. Germline V gene data show CDR1 as LGHDT and CDR2 as YNNKEL (reference sequence). V lost 1 base, J lost 4 bases, and 4 bases stayed unmatched. This CDR3 comprises 16 residues. CDR3 region: CASSQAPGLAGETQYF. The CDR3 DNA is TGTGCCAGCAGCCAAGCGCCGGGACTAGCGGGAGAGACCCAGTACTTC.